These 11 T cell receptor beta chains were sequenced from one sample in a study of blood T cell repertoires in COVID-19. Method: immunoSEQ multiplex PCR; TCRdb's copy keeps in-frame clones and lacks some. Of about 440,000 clones listed, roughly 91% are singletons. The sample taken for sequencing was PBMCs or T cells enriched from blood (not recorded which). The receptors were sampled from a man younger than 35 who had recovered from COVID-19.

The chain employs TRBV28 and TRBJ2-7; D might be TRBD1 (5 bases). The CDR3 sequence is 14 residues long. Trimming removed 3 bases from V and 0 bases from J, with 9 bases in between. CDR1 and CDR2 from the germline V gene are MDHEN and SYDVKM. As DNA, the CDR3 is TGTGCCAGCAGTTTTTCAGGGTTCTCCTACGAGCAGTACTTC. Translating it yields CASSFSGFSYEQYF.

V and J are TRBV10-3 and TRBJ1-1, with D possibly TRBD1 on 6 matching bases. V dropped 9 bases and J dropped 0 bases, with 11 bases sitting between them. The CDR3 has 13 residues. CDR1 and CDR2 from the germline V gene are ENHRY and SYGVKD. This CDR3 reads CAIRQEMNTEAFF. CDR3 in DNA: TGTGCCATTAGACAGGAGATGAACACTGAAGCTTTCTTT.

The chain is built from TRBV27 and TRBJ1-1; 8 nucleotides agree with TRBD1. This CDR3 is built from 15 residues. The V gene's germline CDR1 is MNHEY and CDR2 SMNVEV (reference sequence). With V trimmed by 6 bases and J by 4 bases, 10 bases remained unmatched. The CDR3 spells CASSILTTGGTEAFF. The CDR3, as DNA: TGTGCCAGCAGCATTCTAACCACAGGGGGCACTGAAGCTTTCTTT.

The chain carries TRBV24-1 and TRBJ2-6; D perhaps matches TRBD1 (7 bases). Germline V lookup: CDR1 KGHDR, CDR2 SFDVKD. This CDR3 has 17 amino acids. V lost 4 bases, J lost 3 bases, and 15 bases lay in between. The CDR3, as DNA: TGTGCCACCAGTGACCCTTACAGGGGAGGTGGGGCCAACGTCCTGACTTTC. Encoded protein: CATSDPYRGGGANVLTF.

The chain has TRBV5-4 and TRBJ1-6, with D perhaps matching TRBD1 (6 bases). CDR1 is SGHNT, CDR2 YYREEE, per germline (reference sequence). The CDR3 is made up of 17 amino acids. V was cut by 2 bases and J by 7 bases, with 19 bases left in between. The CDR3 DNA sequence: TGTGCCAGCAGCTTCCGTGGGGGCGCGAAAGGCAATTCACCCCTCCACTTT. This codes for CASSFRGGAKGNSPLHF.

This sequence joins TRBV5-4 and TRBJ1-2; possible D gene TRBD1, 5 bases. CDR3 length: 14 amino acids. The V gene lost 4 bases and the J gene lost 0 bases, with 10 bases spanning the gap. Germline CDR1 is SGHNT and CDR2 is YYREEE (reference sequence). The CDR3 reads CASSAMDTNYGYTF. In nucleotides, the CDR3 is TGTGCCAGCAGCGCAATGGACACTAACTATGGCTACACCTTC.

The V call is TRBV18, the J call TRBJ2-2; maybe TRBD2 (5 bases). The germline V gene encodes CDR1 KGHSH and CDR2 LQKENI. V was cut by 6 bases and J by 1 base, with 15 bases left in between. This CDR3 is 16 amino acids long. In DNA form, the CDR3 reads TGTGCCAGCTCCCGCCCGGCGGGCGGGAACACCGGGGAGCTGTTTTTT. Its translation is CASSRPAGGNTGELFF.

The chain recombines TRBV12-5 with TRBJ1-1; 7 bases line up with TRBD1. The CDR3 is 15 residues long. The trim removed 2 bases at V and 6 bases at J, leaving 9 bases unmatched. CDR1 and CDR2 (germline): LGHNT, FRNRAP. CDR3: CASGLSDRDGAEAFF. The CDR3 coding sequence is TGTGCTAGTGGTTTGTCAGACAGGGATGGAGCTGAAGCTTTCTTT. The full variable domain, completed using reference TRBV12-5 and TRBJ1-1, is DARVTQTPRHKVTEMGQEVTMRCQPILGHNTVFWYRQTMMQGLELLAYFRNRAPLDDSGMPKDRFSAEMPDATLATLKIQPSEPRDSAVYFCASGLSDRDGAEAFFGQGTRLTVV.

The J gene is TRBJ1-2, the V gene TRBV28; possible D gene TRBD1, 5 bases. This CDR3 comprises 16 residues. Germline V gene sequence: CDR1 MDHEN, CDR2 SYDVKM. V was trimmed by 8 bases and J by 4 bases, leaving 23 bases between them. The CDR3 coding sequence is TGTGCCAGCGGACCCGAGACGGGGGAGGGGAGCTATGGCTACACCTTC. Translation gives CASGPETGEGSYGYTF.

The rearrangement links TRBV7-7 to TRBJ2-2; 10 bases map to TRBD2. The CDR3 consists of 14 residues. V was pared by 5 bases and J by 8 bases, with 5 bases of the junction left unmatched. Germline V gene lookup returns CDR1 SSHAT and CDR2 FNYEAQ (reference sequence). CDR3 bases: TGTGCCAGCAGCCTCAGCGGGAGGGTTGGGGAGCTGTTTTTT. Translated: CASSLSGRVGELFF.

This clone was picked up one time. The V and J genes are TRBV9 and TRBJ2-3; 14 positions match TRBD2. From germline, CDR1 is SGDLS and CDR2 YYNGEE. V lost 3 bases, J lost 1 base, and 7 bases stayed unmatched. The CDR3 has 18 amino acids. CDR3 loop: CASSEGTSGSVGTDTQYF. CDR3 nucleotide sequence: TGTGCCAGCAGCGAAGGGACTAGCGGGAGTGTAGGCACAGATACGCAGTATTTT.